Below are 19 T cell receptor beta chains sequenced from a single sample in a study of cytomegalovirus exposure and HLA in healthy donors. 60 Vbeta and 13 Jbeta primers were used in PCR. TCRdb's copy holds only in-frame clones and misses some; the assay was immunoSEQ multiplex PCR. The sample includes roughly 200,000 clones, approximately 85% of them seen just once. What was sequenced was PBMCs. Receptors were obtained from a woman aged 45-60 years in good health and CMV-seronegative.

This rearrangement joins TRBV9 to TRBJ1-2; the D gene is possibly TRBD1 (6 bases). The CDR3 is made up of 13 amino acids. Germline V lookup: CDR1 SGDLS, CDR2 YYNGEE. With 7 bases removed from V and 4 bases from J, the gap between germline ends came to 14 bases. In DNA form, the CDR3 reads TGTGCCAGCGGGGGAGGGGGGGGCTATGGCTACACCTTC. Translated, it gives CASGGGGGYGYTF.

V usage is TRBV28 and J usage is TRBJ2-7, with 12 bases fitting TRBD2. The J segment lost 1 base and the V segment lost 6 bases, leaving 10 bases of the junction unmatched. The CDR3 spans 17 residues. The germline V gene encodes CDR1 MDHEN and CDR2 SYDVKM. Written as DNA, the CDR3 is TGTGCCAGCAGGGTAGAGGGACTAGCGGGTTCTTCCTACGAGCAGTACTTC. Translating it yields CASRVEGLAGSSYEQYF. Together with reference TRBV28 and TRBJ2-7, the CDR3 gives the full variable domain: DVKVTQSSRYLVKRTGEKVFLECVQDMDHENMFWYRQDPGLGLRLIYFSYDVKMKEKGDIPEGYSVSREKKERFSLILESASTNQTSMYLCASRVEGLAGSSYEQYFGPGTRLTVT.

This clone has more than one count but fewer than ten. The chain carries TRBV7-9 and TRBJ1-5, with TRBD1 as a possible D gene (6 bases). The germline CDR1 and CDR2 sequences are SEHNR and FQNEAQ (reference sequence). This CDR3 contains 14 residues. V was clipped by 0 bases and J by 5 bases, with 8 bases between them. The CDR3 DNA is TGTGCCAGCAGCTTAGCGGCAGGGGATCAGCCCCAGCATTTT. The encoded protein is CASSLAAGDQPQHF.

This chain connects TRBV15 to TRBJ1-6; 11 bases align to TRBD1. Germline V gene data show CDR1 as LNHNV and CDR2 as YYDKDF (reference sequence). The J segment lost 7 bases and the V segment lost 5 bases, leaving 1 base of the junction unmatched. The CDR3 sequence is 14 residues long. The CDR3 reads CATSRDRGNSPLHF. CDR3 in DNA: TGTGCCACCAGCCGGGACAGGGGGAATTCACCCCTCCACTTT.

The rearrangement uses TRBV18 and TRBJ2-7, with 11 bases lining up with TRBD2. With 1 base clipped from V and 6 bases from J, the junction kept 8 bases outside the gene matches. Germline CDR1 and CDR2: KGHSH and LQKENI. CDR3 size: 16 residues. For the CDR3, the DNA is TGTGCCAGCTCACCACTTAGCGGGAGGGCCGAGCGCGAGCAGTACTTC. Its translation: CASSPLSGRAEREQYF.

The V and J genes are TRBV27 and TRBJ2-1, with 10 bases that match TRBD2. The germline gives CDR1 MNHEY, CDR2 SMNVEV (reference sequence). V gave up 4 bases and J gave up 8 bases; unmatched junction bases: 8. CDR3 size: 15 residues. Written as DNA, the CDR3 is TGTGCCAGCAGTTCCCGTCTAGCGGGAGTCCATGAGCAGTTCTTC. Amino acid sequence: CASSSRLAGVHEQFF.

The chain carries TRBV5-4 and TRBJ1-2, with TRBD1 matching over 10 bases. Germline values: CDR1 SGHNT, CDR2 YYREEE (reference sequence). V lost 5 bases to trimming and J lost 8 bases; unmatched junction nucleotides: 12. This CDR3 comprises 15 residues. The chain's CDR3 is CASSSWGQGPRGYTF. The CDR3 DNA is TGTGCCAGCAGTTCCTGGGGACAGGGGCCTCGCGGCTACACCTTC.

CDR3 protein: CASSLEYHRTSGSNEQFF. The CDR3 DNA reads TGTGCCAGCAGCTTAGAATACCATAGGACTAGCGGCTCTAATGAGCAGTTCTTC. This chain connects TRBV11-2 to TRBJ2-1; 10 bases are a match to TRBD2. Per the germline V gene, CDR1 is SGHAT and CDR2 is FQNNGV. V was pared by 0 bases and J by 7 bases, with 12 bases of the junction left unmatched. The CDR3 sequence is 18 residues long.

The chain joins TRBV18 to TRBJ2-7; 10 bases align to TRBD1. The CDR3 consists of 17 residues. Trimming cost V 1 base and J 0 bases; bases outside gene matches: 6. Germline V gene lookup returns CDR1 KGHSH and CDR2 LQKENI. The CDR3 sequence: CASSPLSGTGDSYEQYF. CDR3 DNA: TGTGCCAGCTCACCACTTTCCGGGACAGGGGACTCCTACGAGCAGTACTTC.

The chain couples TRBV5-1 to TRBJ2-5; 8 bases match TRBD1. The J call may be faulty, since TRBJ2-7 better matches the DNA end. Germline-derived CDR1 and CDR2 are SGHRS and YFSETQ. The CDR3 length is 14 residues. The CDR3 protein is CASSPGQGFYEQYF. Written as DNA, the CDR3 is TGCGCCAGCAGCCCAGGACAGGGCTTCTACGAGCAGTACTTC.

This sequence joins TRBV6-5 and TRBJ1-4, with D perhaps TRBD1 (5 bases). V lost 0 bases and J 8 bases, leaving 13 bases between the germline ends. Germline values: CDR1 MNHEY, CDR2 SVGAGI. The CDR3 is 15 amino acids. CDR3 loop: CASSYSRQSREKLFF. The DNA for the CDR3 is TGTGCCAGCAGTTACTCGAGACAGTCGAGGGAAAAACTGTTTTTT.

The V call is TRBV5-1, the J call TRBJ2-3; D is ambiguous. In germline, CDR1 is SGHRS, CDR2 YFSETQ. V was clipped by 1 base and J by 6 bases, with 15 bases between them. The CDR3 has 15 amino acids. CDR3 sequence: CASSLFSGDPDTQYF. The CDR3 DNA follows: TGCGCCAGCAGCTTGTTTAGTGGAGATCCCGATACGCAGTATTTT.

This chain joins TRBV7-9 and TRBJ2-3; 8 bases agree with TRBD1. CDR1 and CDR2 (germline): SEHNR, FQNEAQ (reference sequence). Trimming at V came to 3 bases and at J to 4 bases, leaving 6 bases not matched to a gene. The CDR3 covers 15 residues. The CDR3 spells CASSFRGLAADTQYF. CDR3 DNA sequence: TGTGCCAGCAGCTTCAGGGGGCTGGCGGCAGATACGCAGTATTTT. The full variable domain, in which reference TRBV7-9 and TRBJ2-3 provide the parts outside the CDR3, is DTGVSQNPRHKITKRGQNVTFRCDPISEHNRLYWYRQTLGQGPEFLTYFQNEAQLEKSRLLSDRFSAERPKGSFSTLEIQRTEQGDSAMYLCASSFRGLAADTQYFGPGTRLTVL.

The CDR3, as DNA: TGTGCCAGCAGCCAGCGGGTGATTGAGCAGTTCTTC. This encodes CASSQRVIEQFF. The chain couples TRBV7-2 to TRBJ2-1, with D perhaps matching TRBD2 (6 bases). This CDR3 is 12 amino acids long. CDR1 is SGHTA, CDR2 FQGNSA, per germline. Trimming took off 5 bases at V and 9 bases at J, with 11 bases between the two ends.

This chain links TRBV20-1 with TRBJ1-2, with 7 positions matching TRBD1. The V segment lost 4 bases and the J segment 8 bases; nucleotides outside the gene matches: 4. The CDR3 totals 11 residues. Germline V gene data show CDR1 as DFQATT and CDR2 as SNEGSKA (reference sequence). The CDR3 coding sequence is TGCAGTGCTATTACAGGGGTCGGCTACACCTTC. It translates to CSAITGVGYTF.

V is TRBV14 and J is TRBJ2-2, with D possibly being TRBD2 (5 bases). V lost 4 bases and J 6 bases, leaving 21 bases between the germline ends. Germline assignment: CDR1 SGHDN and CDR2 FVKESK. The CDR3 totals 17 residues. In nucleotides, the CDR3 is TGTGCCAGCAGCCCTTCCTTGGTGAGGACGGGGTCCGGGGAGCTGTTTTTT. Translation: CASSPSLVRTGSGELFF.

The genes are TRBV18 and TRBJ1-1, with TRBD1 as a possible D gene (6 bases). This CDR3 is 14 amino acids long. Germline V lookup: CDR1 KGHSH, CDR2 LQKENI. The V end lost 3 bases, the J end lost 5 bases, and 13 bases lay between the germline ends. CDR3 amino acids: CASSPYREGTEAFF. The CDR3 DNA sequence: TGTGCCAGCTCACCTTACAGGGAAGGGACTGAAGCTTTCTTT. The whole variable domain, filled in from reference TRBV18 and TRBJ1-1, reads NAGVMQNPRHLVRRRGQEARLRCSPMKGHSHVYWYRQLPEEGLKFMVYLQKENIIDESGMPKERFSAEFPKEGPSILRIQQVVRGDSAAYFCASSPYREGTEAFFGQGTRLTVV.

This clone occurred a few times. The chain is built from TRBV4-3 and TRBJ1-2; the D is unclear. Trimming removed 4 bases from V and 8 bases from J, with 11 bases in between. The CDR3 sequence is 12 residues long. Germline assignment: CDR1 LGHNA and CDR2 YSLEER. The CDR3, as DNA: TGCGCCAGCAGCCGAGGAATGGAAGGCTACACCTTC. Amino acid sequence: CASSRGMEGYTF.

The chain couples TRBV5-8 to TRBJ2-4; D uncertain. From germline, CDR1 is SGHTS and CDR2 YDEGEE. Trimming took 4 bases from V and 3 from J, leaving 14 bases between them. This CDR3 region has 15 residues. The chain's CDR3 is CASSPEVLGKNIQYF. Written as DNA, the CDR3 is TGTGCCAGCAGCCCCGAGGTTTTAGGCAAAAACATTCAGTACTTC.